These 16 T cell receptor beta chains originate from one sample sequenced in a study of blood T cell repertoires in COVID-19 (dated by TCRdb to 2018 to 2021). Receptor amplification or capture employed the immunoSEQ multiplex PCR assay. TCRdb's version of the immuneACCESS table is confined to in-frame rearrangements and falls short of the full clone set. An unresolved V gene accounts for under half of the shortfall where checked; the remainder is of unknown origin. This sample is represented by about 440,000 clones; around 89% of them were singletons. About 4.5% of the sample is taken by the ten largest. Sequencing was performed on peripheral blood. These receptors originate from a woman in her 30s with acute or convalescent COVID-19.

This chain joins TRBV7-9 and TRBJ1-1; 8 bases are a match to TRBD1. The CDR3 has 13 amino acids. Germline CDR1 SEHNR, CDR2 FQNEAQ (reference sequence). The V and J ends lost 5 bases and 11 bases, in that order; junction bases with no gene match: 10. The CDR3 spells CASSIGQGLEAFF. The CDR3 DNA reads TGTGCCAGCAGCATAGGACAGGGTCTAGAGGCTTTCTTT.

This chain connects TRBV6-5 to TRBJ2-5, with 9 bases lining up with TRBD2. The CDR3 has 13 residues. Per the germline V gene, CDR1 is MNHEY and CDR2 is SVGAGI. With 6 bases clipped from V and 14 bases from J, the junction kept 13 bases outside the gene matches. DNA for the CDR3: TGTGCCAGCAGACTACAACAGCGGGGGGTCCCTTACTTC. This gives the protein CASRLQQRGVPYF.

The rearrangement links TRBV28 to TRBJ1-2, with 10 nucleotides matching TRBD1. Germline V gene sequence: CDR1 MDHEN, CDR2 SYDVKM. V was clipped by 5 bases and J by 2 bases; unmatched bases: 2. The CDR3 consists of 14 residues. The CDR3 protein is CASSQTGGNYGYTF. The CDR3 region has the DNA TGTGCCAGCAGTCAGACAGGGGGCAACTATGGCTACACCTTC.

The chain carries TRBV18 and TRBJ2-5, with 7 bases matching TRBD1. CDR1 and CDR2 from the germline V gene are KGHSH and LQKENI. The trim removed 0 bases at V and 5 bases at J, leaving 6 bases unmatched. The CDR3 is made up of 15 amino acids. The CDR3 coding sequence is TGTGCCAGCTCACCACCAAGAGGGGGCGCGGAGACCCAGTACTTC. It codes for CASSPPRGGAETQYF.

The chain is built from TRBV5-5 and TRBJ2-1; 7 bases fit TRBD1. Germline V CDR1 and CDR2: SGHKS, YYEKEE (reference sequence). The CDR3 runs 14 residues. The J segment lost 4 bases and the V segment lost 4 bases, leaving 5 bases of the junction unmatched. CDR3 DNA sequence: TGTGCCAGCAGCCCACGACAGGGATACAATGAGCAGTTCTTC. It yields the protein CASSPRQGYNEQFF.

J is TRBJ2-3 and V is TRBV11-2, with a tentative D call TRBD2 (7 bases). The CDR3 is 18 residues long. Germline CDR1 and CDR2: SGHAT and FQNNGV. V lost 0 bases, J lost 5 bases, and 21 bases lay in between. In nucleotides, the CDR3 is TGTGCCAGCAGCTTAGATTGGGGTCGCGGGGGCCTGGTAGATACGCAGTATTTT. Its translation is CASSLDWGRGGLVDTQYF. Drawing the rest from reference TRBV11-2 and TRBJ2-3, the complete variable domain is EAGVAQSPRYKIIEKRQSVAFWCNPISGHATLYWYQQILGQGPKLLIQFQNNGVVDDSQLPKDRFSAERLKGVDSTLKIQPAKLEDSAVYLCASSLDWGRGGLVDTQYFGPGTRLTVL.

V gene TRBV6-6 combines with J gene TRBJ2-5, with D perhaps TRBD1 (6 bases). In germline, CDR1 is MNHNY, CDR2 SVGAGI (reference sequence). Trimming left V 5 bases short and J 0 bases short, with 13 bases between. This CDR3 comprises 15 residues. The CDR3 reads CASSRIGQNQETQYF. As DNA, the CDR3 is TGTGCCAGCAGTCGTATCGGACAGAACCAAGAGACCCAGTACTTC.

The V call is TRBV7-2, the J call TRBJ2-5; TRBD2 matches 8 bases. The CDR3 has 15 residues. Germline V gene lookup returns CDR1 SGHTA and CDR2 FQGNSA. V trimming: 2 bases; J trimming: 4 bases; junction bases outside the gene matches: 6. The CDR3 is CASSLQLAARETQYF. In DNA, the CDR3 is TGTGCCAGCAGCTTACAACTAGCGGCCAGAGAGACCCAGTACTTC. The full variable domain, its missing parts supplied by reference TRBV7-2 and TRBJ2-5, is GAGVSQSPSNKVTEKGKDVELRCDPISGHTALYWYRQSLGQGLEFLIYFQGNSAPDKSGLPSDRFSAERTGGSVSTLTIQRTQQEDSAVYLCASSLQLAARETQYFGPGTRLLVL.

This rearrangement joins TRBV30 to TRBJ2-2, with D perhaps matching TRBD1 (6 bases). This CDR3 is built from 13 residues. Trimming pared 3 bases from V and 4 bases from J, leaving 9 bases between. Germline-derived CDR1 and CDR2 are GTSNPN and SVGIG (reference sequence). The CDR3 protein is CAWSRGGTGELFF. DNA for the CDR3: TGTGCCTGGAGCAGGGGCGGCACCGGGGAGCTGTTTTTT.

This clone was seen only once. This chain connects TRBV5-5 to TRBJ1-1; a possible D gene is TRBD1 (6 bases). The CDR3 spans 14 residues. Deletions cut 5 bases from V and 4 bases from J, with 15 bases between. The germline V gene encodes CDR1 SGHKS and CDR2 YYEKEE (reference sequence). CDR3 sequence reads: CASRIAGAPTEAFF. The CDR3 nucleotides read TGTGCCAGCAGGATCGCAGGGGCCCCCACTGAAGCTTTCTTT. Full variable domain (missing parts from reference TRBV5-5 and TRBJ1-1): DAGVTQSPTHLIKTRGQQVTLRCSPISGHKSVSWYQQVLGQGPQFIFQYYEKEERGRGNFPDRFSARQFPNYSSELNVNALLLGDSALYLCASRIAGAPTEAFFGQGTRLTVV.

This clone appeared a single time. This CDR3 is CASGLGGGATGELFF. The CDR3 nucleotides read TGCGCCAGCGGTCTCGGCGGGGGGGCGACCGGGGAGCTGTTTTTT. The gene calls are TRBV10-2 and TRBJ2-2, with 9 positions matching TRBD2. The CDR3 sequence is 15 residues long. J was trimmed by 5 bases and V by 8 bases; bases with no gene match: 9. Looked up from germline, CDR1 is WSHSY and CDR2 is SAAADI.

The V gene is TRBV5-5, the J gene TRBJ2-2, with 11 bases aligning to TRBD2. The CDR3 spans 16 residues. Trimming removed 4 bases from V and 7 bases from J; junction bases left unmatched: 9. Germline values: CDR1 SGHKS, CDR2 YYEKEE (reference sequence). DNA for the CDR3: TGTGCCAGCAGCGCGGGGACTAGCGGTTACCTCGGGGAGCTGTTTTTT. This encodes CASSAGTSGYLGELFF. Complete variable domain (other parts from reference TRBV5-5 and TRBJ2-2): DAGVTQSPTHLIKTRGQQVTLRCSPISGHKSVSWYQQVLGQGPQFIFQYYEKEERGRGNFPDRFSARQFPNYSSELNVNALLLGDSALYLCASSAGTSGYLGELFFGEGSRLTVL.

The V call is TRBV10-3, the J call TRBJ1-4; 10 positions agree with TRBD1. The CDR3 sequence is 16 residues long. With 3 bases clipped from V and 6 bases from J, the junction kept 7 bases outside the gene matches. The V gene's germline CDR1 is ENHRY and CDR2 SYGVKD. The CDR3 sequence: CAISDPPGTGDEKLFF. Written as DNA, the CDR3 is TGTGCCATCAGTGACCCTCCGGGGACAGGGGATGAAAAACTGTTTTTT.

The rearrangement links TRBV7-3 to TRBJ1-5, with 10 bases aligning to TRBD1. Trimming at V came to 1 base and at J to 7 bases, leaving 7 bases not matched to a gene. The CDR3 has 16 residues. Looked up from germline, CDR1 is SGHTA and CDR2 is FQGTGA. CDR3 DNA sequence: TGTGCCAGCAGCTTAAGTAGGGACAGGGGTGGACAGCCCCAGCATTTT. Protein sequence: CASSLSRDRGGQPQHF.

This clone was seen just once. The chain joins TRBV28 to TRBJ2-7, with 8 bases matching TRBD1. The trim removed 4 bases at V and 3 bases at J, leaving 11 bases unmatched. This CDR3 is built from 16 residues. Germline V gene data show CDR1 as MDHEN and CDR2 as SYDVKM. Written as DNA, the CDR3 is TGTGCCAGCAGTTCGCAGGGGGTGGACAGGGTCTACGAGCAGTACTTC. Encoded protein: CASSSQGVDRVYEQYF.

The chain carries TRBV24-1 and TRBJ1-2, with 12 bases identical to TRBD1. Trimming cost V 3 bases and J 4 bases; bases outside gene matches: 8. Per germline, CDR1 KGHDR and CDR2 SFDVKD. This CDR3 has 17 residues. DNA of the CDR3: TGTGCCACCAGTGATAATACCGGGACAGGGGGCGGCTATGGCTACACCTTC. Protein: CATSDNTGTGGGYGYTF.